Given below is one TCR beta chain in context. The target antigen is unknown. These data belong to a study of a mutant IDH1 vaccine in newly diagnosed glioma. Study-wide context: Treated patients showed a male proportion of roughly 62%, a female proportion of around 40%, and a mean age of about 41 years.

The V segment lost 5 bases and the J segment 4 bases; nucleotides outside the gene matches: 10. The length of the CDR3 is 16 residues. Germline assignment: CDR1 SEHNR and CDR2 FQNEAQ (reference sequence). The time point: week 47, end of study. Alongside topical imiquimod, each dose of vaccine comprised 300 ug of mutant IDH1 20-mer peptide. Sequencing used immunoSEQ multiplex PCR; TCRdb keeps in-frame clones, though not all of them. Of roughly 32,000 clones listed, approximately 89% were seen once; the top ten hold 2.2%. The clonotype comes from a man between 40 and 49 years old with glioma. Sequencing used PBMCs, obtained from a glioma patient whose treatment included an IDH1 peptide vaccine. The gene calls are TRBV7-9 and TRBJ2-7, with 11 bases that match TRBD2. The CDR3 spells CASSLVRASGRYEQYF. As DNA, the CDR3 is TGTGCCAGCAGCCTGGTTCGGGCTAGCGGGAGGTACGAGCAGTACTTC.